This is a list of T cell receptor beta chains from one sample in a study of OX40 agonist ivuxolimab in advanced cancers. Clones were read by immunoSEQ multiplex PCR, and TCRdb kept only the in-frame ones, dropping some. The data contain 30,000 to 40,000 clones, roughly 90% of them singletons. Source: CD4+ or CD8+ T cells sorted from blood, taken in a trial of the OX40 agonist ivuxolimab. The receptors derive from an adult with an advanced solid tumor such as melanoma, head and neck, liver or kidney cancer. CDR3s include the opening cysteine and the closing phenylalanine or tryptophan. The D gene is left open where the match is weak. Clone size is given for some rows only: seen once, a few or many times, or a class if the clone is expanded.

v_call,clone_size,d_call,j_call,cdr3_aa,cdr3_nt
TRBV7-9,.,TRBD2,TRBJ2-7,CASSPGGYEQYF,TGTGCCAGCAGCCCCGGGGGGTACGAGCAGTACTTC
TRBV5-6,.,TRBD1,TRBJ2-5,CASSWGTAQETQYF,TGTGCCAGCAGCTGGGGGACAGCCCAAGAGACCCAGTACTTC
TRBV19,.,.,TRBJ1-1,CASSIGKVEAFF,TGTGCCAGTAGTATCGGTAAGGTTGAAGCTTTCTTT
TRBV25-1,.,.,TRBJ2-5,CASSDTTGRETQYF,TGTGCCAGCAGTGACACCACGGGTCGGGAGACCCAGTACTTC
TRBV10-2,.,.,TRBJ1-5,CASSESRGNQPQHF,TGCGCCAGCAGTGAGTCAAGAGGGAATCAGCCCCAGCATTTT
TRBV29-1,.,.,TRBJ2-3,CSVESPPISDTQYF,TGCAGCGTTGAAAGTCCCCCGATTAGCGATACGCAGTATTTT
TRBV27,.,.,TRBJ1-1,CASGTTNEAAFF,TGTGCCAGCGGAACAACTAATGAGGCCGCTTTCTTT
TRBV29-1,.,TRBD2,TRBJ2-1,CSVSGTSGIYNEQFF,TGCAGCGTCTCCGGGACTAGCGGGATCTACAATGAGCAGTTCTTC
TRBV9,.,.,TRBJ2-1,CASSEDGSYNEQFF,TGTGCCAGCAGCGAAGACGGGTCCTACAATGAGCAGTTCTTC
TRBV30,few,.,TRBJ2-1,CAWRTYNEQFF,TGTGCCTGGCGCACCTACAATGAGCAGTTCTTC
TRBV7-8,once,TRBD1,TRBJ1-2,CASSDQGARSANYGYTF,TGTGCCAGCAGCGACCAGGGGGCCCGATCAGCTAACTATGGCTACACCTTC
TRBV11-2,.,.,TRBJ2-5,CASSLDVSPSGETQYF,TGTGCCAGCAGCTTAGATGTCTCCCCTTCGGGAGAGACCCAGTACTTC
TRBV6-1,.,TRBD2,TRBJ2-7,CASSEVGRDYEQYF,TGTGCCAGCAGTGAAGTGGGACGGGACTATGAGCAGTACTTC
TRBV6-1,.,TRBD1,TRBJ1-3,CASRVTGAGNTIYF,TGTGCCAGCAGGGTGACAGGGGCTGGAAACACCATATATTTT
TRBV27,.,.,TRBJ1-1,CASKRDMNTEAFF,TGTGCCAGCAAACGCGATATGAACACTGAAGCTTTCTTT
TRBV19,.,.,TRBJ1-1,CASIIRGSTEAFF,TGTGCCAGTATTATCAGGGGCAGCACTGAAGCTTTCTTT
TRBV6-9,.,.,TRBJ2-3,CASSPAVGDTQYF,TGTGCCAGCAGCCCCGCGGTTGGGGATACGCAGTATTTT
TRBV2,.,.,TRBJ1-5,CASSDARVAQPQHF,TGTGCCAGCAGTGATGCCCGGGTGGCGCAGCCCCAGCATTTT
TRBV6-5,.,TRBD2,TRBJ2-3,CASSYMGLAGADTQYF,TGTGCCAGCAGTTACATGGGACTAGCGGGGGCCGATACGCAGTATTTT
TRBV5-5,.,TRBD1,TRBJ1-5,CASSLGTVSNQPQHF,TGTGCCAGCAGCTTAGGGACAGTTAGCAATCAGCCCCAGCATTTT
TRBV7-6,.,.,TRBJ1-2,CASSLSEGYGYTF,TGTGCCAGCAGCTTATCCGAGGGCTATGGCTACACCTTC
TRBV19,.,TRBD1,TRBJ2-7,CASSRWTGYEQYF,TGTGCCAGTAGTAGATGGACAGGGTACGAGCAGTACTTC
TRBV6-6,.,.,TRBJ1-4,CASSYSDTSTNEKLFF,TGTGCCAGCAGTTACTCCGACACCTCAACTAATGAAAAACTGTTTTTT
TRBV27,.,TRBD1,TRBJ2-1,CASSTRDRGYNEQFF,TGTGCCAGCAGTACCCGGGACAGGGGGTACAATGAGCAGTTCTTC
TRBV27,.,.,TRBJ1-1,CASRTGWAEAFF,TGTGCCAGCAGAACAGGGTGGGCTGAAGCTTTCTTT
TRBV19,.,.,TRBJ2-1,CASSFFGATYNEQFF,TGTGCCAGTAGTTTTTTCGGGGCTACCTACAATGAGCAGTTCTTC
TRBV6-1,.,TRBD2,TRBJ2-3,CASSVPSGVSTDTQYF,TGTGCCAGCAGTGTCCCGAGCGGGGTTAGCACAGATACGCAGTATTTT
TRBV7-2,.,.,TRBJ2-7,CASSLDQGGEQYF,TGTGCCAGCAGCTTAGATCAGGGTGGGGAGCAGTACTTC
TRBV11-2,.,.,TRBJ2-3,CASSLTLGTRSTDTQYF,TGTGCCAGCAGCCTCACTTTGGGGACACGAAGCACAGATACGCAGTATTTT
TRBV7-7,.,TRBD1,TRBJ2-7,CASSLGQGHSYEQYF,TGTGCTAGCAGCTTAGGACAGGGACACTCCTACGAGCAGTACTTC
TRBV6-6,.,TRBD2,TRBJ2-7,CASSLSGTGGVEQYF,TGTGCCAGCAGTTTATCCGGGACGGGAGGGGTCGAGCAGTACTTC
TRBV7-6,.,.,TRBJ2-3,CASSSILSSTDTQYF,TGTGCCAGCAGCTCTATCCTCAGTAGCACAGATACGCAGTATTTT
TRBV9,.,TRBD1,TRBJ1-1,CASSVTGGTTEAFF,TGTGCCAGCAGCGTAACAGGGGGTACCACTGAAGCTTTCTTT
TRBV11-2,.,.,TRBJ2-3,CASSSVTGTDTQYF,TGTGCCAGCAGCTCCGTGACAGGCACAGATACGCAGTATTTT
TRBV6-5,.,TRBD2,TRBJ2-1,CASGGGPYNEQFF,TGTGCCAGCGGGGGGGGACCTTACAATGAGCAGTTCTTC
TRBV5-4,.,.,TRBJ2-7,CASSLSHSYEQYF,TGTGCCAGCAGCTTATCTCACTCCTACGAGCAGTACTTC
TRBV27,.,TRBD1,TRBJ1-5,CASRETGHQPQHF,TGTGCCAGCAGAGAGACAGGGCATCAGCCCCAGCATTTT